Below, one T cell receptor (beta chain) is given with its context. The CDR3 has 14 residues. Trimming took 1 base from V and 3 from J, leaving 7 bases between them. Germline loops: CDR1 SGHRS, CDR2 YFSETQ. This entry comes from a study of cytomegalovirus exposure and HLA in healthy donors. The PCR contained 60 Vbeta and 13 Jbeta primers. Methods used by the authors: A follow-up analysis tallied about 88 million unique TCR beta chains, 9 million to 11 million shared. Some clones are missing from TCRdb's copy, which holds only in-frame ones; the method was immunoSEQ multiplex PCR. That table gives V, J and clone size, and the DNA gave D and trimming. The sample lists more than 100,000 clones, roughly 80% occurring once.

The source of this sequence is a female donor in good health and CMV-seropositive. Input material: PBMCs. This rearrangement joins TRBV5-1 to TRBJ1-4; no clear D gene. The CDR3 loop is CASSLSVPNEKLFF. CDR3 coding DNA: TGCGCCAGCAGCTTGTCGGTACCTAATGAAAAACTGTTTTTT.